This T cell receptor (beta chain) appears in the sequencing data of a study of blood T cell repertoires in COVID-19. CDR1 and CDR2 from the germline V gene are SGHTA and FQGNSA. This CDR3 is 13 amino acids long. Deletions cut 5 bases from V and 15 bases from J, with 20 bases between. Some clones are missing from TCRdb's copy, which holds only in-frame ones; the method was immunoSEQ multiplex PCR. The table lists around 140,000 clones, around 87% of them singletons. The rearrangement uses TRBV7-2 and TRBJ2-1, with D perhaps matching TRBD1 (5 bases). This clonotype was obtained from a man in his sixties or seventies with active COVID-19. The material sequenced was peripheral blood. CDR3 nucleotide sequence: TGTGCCAGCAGCATATCGTCCCTAGGGGCTCTGTTCTTC. As protein: CASSISSLGALFF.